This T cell receptor beta chain originates from a study of blood T cell repertoires in COVID-19. Only in-frame clones appear in the TCRdb table, and some are missing; sequencing was by immunoSEQ multiplex PCR. The data hold about 140,000 clones, with roughly 79% observed a single time. CDR3 length: 13 residues. Germline values: CDR1 LGHDT, CDR2 YNNKEL (reference sequence). V shed 4 bases and J 5 bases; nucleotides not matched to a gene: 2. The chain carries TRBV3-1 (or the pseudogene TRBV3-2) and TRBJ2-5, with TRBD2 identical over 9 bases. Source material: PBMCs or T cells enriched from blood (not recorded which). The clonotype comes from a woman in her forties or fifties who had recovered from COVID-19. CDR3 loop: CASSLGTSETQYF. The CDR3, as DNA: TGTGCCAGCAGCCTAGGGACTAGCGAGACCCAGTACTTC.